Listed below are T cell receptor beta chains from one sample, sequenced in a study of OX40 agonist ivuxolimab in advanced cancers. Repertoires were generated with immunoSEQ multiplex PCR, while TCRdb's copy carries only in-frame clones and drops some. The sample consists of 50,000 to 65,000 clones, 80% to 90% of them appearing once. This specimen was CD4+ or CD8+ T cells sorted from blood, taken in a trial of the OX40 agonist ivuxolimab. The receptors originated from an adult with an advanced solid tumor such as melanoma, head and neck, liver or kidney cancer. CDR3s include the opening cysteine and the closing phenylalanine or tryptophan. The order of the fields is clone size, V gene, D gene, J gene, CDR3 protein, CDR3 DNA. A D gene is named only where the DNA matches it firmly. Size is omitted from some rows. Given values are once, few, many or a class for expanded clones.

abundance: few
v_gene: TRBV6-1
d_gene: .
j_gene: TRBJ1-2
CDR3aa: CASRGPSYGYTF
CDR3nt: TGTGCCAGCAGGGGACCGAGCTATGGCTACACCTTC

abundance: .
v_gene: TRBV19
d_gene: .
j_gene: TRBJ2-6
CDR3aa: CASNKEVSGANVLTF
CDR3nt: TGTGCCAGTAATAAGGAGGTCTCTGGGGCCAACGTCCTGACTTTC

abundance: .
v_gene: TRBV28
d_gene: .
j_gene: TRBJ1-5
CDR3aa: CASSLYYQPQHF
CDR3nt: TGTGCCAGCAGTTTATATTATCAGCCCCAGCATTTT

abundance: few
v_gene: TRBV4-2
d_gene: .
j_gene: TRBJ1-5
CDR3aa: CARGEISQPQHF
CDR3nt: TGTGCCAGAGGGGAGATAAGTCAGCCCCAGCATTTT

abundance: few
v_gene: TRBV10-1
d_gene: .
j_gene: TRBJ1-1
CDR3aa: CASSERRELNTEAFF
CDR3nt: TGCGCCAGCAGTGAGAGGAGGGAATTGAACACTGAAGCTTTCTTT

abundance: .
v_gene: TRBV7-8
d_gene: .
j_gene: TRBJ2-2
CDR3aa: CASSFNPSRTPLNTGELFF
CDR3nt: TGTGCCAGCAGCTTCAACCCGTCTCGCACGCCGTTGAACACCGGGGAGCTGTTTTTT

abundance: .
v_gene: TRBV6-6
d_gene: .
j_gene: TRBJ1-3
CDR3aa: CASSTGEAVGNTIYF
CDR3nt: TGTGCCAGCAGTACAGGAGAAGCTGTTGGAAACACCATATATTTT

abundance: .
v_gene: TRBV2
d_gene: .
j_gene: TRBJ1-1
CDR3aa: CASSEARYNTEAFF
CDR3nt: TGTGCCAGCAGTGAAGCAAGGTATAACACTGAAGCTTTCTTT

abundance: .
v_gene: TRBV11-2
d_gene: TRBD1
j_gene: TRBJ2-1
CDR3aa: CASSSRQGLGEQFF
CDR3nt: TGTGCCAGCAGCTCCCGACAGGGATTAGGAGAGCAGTTCTTC

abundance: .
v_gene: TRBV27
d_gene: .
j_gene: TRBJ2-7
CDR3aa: CASSIGYEQYF
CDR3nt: TGTGCCAGCAGTATCGGCTACGAGCAGTACTTC

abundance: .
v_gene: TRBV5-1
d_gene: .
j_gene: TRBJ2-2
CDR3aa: CASSSRRGTDRVSGELFF
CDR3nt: TGCGCCAGCAGTAGTCGACGAGGGACTGATCGGGTTTCCGGGGAGCTGTTTTTT

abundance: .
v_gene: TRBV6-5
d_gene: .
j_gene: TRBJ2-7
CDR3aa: CAISGDYEQYF
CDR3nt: TGTGCCATCAGTGGGGACTACGAGCAGTACTTC

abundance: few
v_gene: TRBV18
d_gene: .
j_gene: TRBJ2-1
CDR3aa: CASSPQRGFEQFF
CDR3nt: TGTGCCAGCTCACCACAAAGGGGGTTTGAGCAGTTCTTC

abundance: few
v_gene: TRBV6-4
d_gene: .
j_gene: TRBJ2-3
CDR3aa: CARCSSNTDTQYF
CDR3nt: TGTGCCAGGTGCAGTTCGAACACAGATACGCAGTATTTT

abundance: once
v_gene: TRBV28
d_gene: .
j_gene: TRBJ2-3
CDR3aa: CASSPGRTDTQYF
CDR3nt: TGTGCCAGCAGCCCTGGGCGCACAGATACGCAGTATTTT

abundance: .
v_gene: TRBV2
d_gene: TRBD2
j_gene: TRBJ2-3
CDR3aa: CASSGPPGLAKYF
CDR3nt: TGTGCCAGCAGTGGGCCTCCGGGACTAGCGAAGTATTTT

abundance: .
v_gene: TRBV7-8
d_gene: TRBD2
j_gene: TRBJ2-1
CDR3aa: CASSFSGSSYNEQFF
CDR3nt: TGTGCCAGCAGCTTTAGCGGGAGCTCCTACAATGAGCAGTTCTTC

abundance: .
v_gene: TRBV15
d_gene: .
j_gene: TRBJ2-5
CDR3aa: CATSREGETQYF
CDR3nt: TGTGCCACCAGCAGAGAAGGAGAGACCCAGTACTTC

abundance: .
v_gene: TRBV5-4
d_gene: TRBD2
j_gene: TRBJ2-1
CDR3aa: CASSWGLAGYNEQFF
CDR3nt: TGTGCCAGCAGCTGGGGACTAGCGGGATACAATGAGCAGTTCTTC

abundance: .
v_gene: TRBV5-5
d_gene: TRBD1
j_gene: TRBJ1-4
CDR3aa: CASSPGQGSSTNEKLFF
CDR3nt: TGTGCCAGCAGCCCCGGACAGGGATCTTCAACTAATGAAAAACTGTTTTTT

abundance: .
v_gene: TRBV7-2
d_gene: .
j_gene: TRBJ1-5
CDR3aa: CASSKGGGSNQPQHF
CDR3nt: TGTGCCAGCAGCAAGGGGGGCGGCTCCAATCAGCCCCAGCATTTT

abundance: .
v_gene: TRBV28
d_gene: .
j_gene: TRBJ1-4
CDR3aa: CASSLVVINEKLFF
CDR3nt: TGTGCCAGCAGTTTGGTCGTTATTAATGAAAAACTGTTTTTT

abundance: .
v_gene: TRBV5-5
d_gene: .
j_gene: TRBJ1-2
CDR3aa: CASSLLAEILDYGYTF
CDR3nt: TGTGCCAGCAGCTTATTAGCCGAGATACTTGACTATGGCTACACCTTC

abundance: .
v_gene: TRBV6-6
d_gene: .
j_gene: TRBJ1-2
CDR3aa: CASSAGGYEDYGYTF
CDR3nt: TGTGCCAGCAGCGCGGGGGGCTATGAGGACTATGGCTACACCTTC

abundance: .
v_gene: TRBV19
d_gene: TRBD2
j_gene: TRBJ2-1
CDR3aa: CASSLAGGPHEQFF
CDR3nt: TGTGCCAGTAGTTTAGCGGGAGGGCCACATGAGCAGTTCTTC

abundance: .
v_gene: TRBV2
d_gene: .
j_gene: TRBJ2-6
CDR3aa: CASTDRDRSGANVLTF
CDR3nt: TGTGCCAGCACTGACCGAGACCGCTCTGGGGCCAACGTCCTGACTTTC

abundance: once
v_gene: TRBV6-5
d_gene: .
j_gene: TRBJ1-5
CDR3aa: CASSRTRSSNQPQHF
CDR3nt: TGTGCCAGCAGTCGGACAAGATCTAGCAATCAGCCCCAGCATTTT

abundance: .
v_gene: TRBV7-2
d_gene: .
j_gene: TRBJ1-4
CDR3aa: CASQWGGHLYGKLFF
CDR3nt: TGTGCCAGCCAGTGGGGGGGGCATTTATACGGAAAACTGTTTTTT

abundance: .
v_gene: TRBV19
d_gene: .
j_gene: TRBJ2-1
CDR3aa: CASKELGGDEQFF
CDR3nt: TGTGCCAGCAAAGAGCTCGGCGGGGATGAGCAGTTCTTC

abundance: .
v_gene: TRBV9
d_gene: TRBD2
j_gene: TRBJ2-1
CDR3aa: CASSPGLADYNEQFF
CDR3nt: TGTGCCAGCAGCCCCGGACTAGCGGACTACAATGAGCAGTTCTTC